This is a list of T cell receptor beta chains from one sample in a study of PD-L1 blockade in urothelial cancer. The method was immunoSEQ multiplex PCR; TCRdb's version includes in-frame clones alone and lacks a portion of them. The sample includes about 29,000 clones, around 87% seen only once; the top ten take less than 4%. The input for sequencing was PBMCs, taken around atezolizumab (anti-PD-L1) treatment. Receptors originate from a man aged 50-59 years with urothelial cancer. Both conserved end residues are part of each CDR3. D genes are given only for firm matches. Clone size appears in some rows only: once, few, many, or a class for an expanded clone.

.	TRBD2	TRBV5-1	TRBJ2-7	CASSPRTSGFVEQYF	TGCGCCAGCAGCCCACGGACTAGCGGGTTTGTCGAGCAGTACTTC
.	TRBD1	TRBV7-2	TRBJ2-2	CASSLRQGGSGELFF	TGTGCCAGCAGCCTAAGACAGGGTGGTTCCGGGGAGCTGTTTTTT
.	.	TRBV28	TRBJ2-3	CASILLAGLVTDTQYF	TGTGCCAGCATCCTACTCGCAGGGTTGGTTACAGATACGCAGTATTTT
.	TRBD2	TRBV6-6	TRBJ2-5	CASSTSGIQETQYF	TGTGCCAGTTCGACTAGCGGAATCCAAGAGACCCAGTACTTC
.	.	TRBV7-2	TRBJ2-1	CASTTRPVFEQFF	TGTGCCAGCACCACCCGCCCGGTGTTTGAGCAGTTCTTC
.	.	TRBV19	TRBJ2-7	CASSIGRTGNHEQYF	TGTGCCAGTAGTATAGGGAGAACAGGGAACCACGAGCAGTACTTC
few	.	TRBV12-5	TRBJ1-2	CASGQGSYGYTF	TGTGCTAGTGGTCAGGGCTCTTATGGCTACACCTTC
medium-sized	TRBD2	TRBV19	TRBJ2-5	CASSRTSGQETQYF	TGTGCCAGTAGTAGGACTAGCGGGCAAGAGACCCAGTACTTC
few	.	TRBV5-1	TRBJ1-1	CASSSQGGTEAFF	TGCGCCAGCAGCTCACAGGGTGGAACTGAAGCTTTCTTT
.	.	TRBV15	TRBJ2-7	CATSNMAGLNYEQYF	TGTGCCACCAGCAATATGGCGGGATTGAACTACGAGCAGTACTTC
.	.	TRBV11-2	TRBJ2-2	CASSVRRQAQNTGELFF	TGTGCCAGCAGCGTAAGGAGACAGGCCCAGAACACCGGGGAGCTGTTTTTT
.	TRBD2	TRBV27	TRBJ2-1	CASSLEGTSGRALSYNEQFF	TGTGCCAGCAGTTTAGAAGGGACTAGCGGGAGGGCATTATCCTACAATGAGCAGTTCTTC
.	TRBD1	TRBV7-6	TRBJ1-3	CASSPGGQSSGNTIYF	TGTGCCAGCAGCCCAGGGGGTCAGAGCTCTGGAAACACCATATATTTT
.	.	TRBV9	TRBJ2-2	CASSVATSWGRAGGELFF	TGTGCCAGCAGCGTAGCTACGAGCTGGGGCAGGGCAGGCGGGGAGCTGTTTTTT
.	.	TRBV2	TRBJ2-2	CASLTTGSAGELFF	TGTGCCAGCTTAACAACAGGGTCTGCGGGGGAGCTGTTTTTT
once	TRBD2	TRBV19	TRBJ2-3	CASTKRGLETDTQYF	TGTGCCAGTACCAAACGGGGACTAGAAACAGATACGCAGTATTTT
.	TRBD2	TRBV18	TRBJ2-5	CASSLGGSGYQETQYF	TGTGCCAGCTCACTCGGCGGGAGTGGGTACCAAGAGACCCAGTACTTC
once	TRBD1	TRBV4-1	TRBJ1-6	CASSQGDRANSPLHF	TGCGCCAGCAGCCAAGGGGACAGGGCTAATTCACCCCTCCACTTT
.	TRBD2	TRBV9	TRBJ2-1	CASSLRLAGHSYNEQFF	TGTGCCAGCAGCCTCCGACTAGCGGGCCACTCCTACAATGAGCAGTTCTTC
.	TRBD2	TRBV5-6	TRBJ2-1	CASSPRLAGGSYNEQFF	TGTGCCAGCAGCCCGAGACTAGCGGGGGGGTCCTACAATGAGCAGTTCTTC
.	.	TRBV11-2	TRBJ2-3	CASHTFRGGADTQYF	TGTGCCAGCCACACTTTCAGGGGAGGGGCAGATACGCAGTATTTT
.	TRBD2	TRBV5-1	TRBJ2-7	CASSFWEGYEQYF	TGCGCCAGCAGCTTTTGGGAGGGCTACGAGCAGTACTTC
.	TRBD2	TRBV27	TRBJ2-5	CASKLAGAGETQYF	TGTGCCAGCAAACTAGCGGGGGCGGGGGAGACCCAGTACTTC
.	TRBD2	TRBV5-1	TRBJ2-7	CASSLALLAGVVYEQYF	TGCGCCAGCAGCTTGGCTCTGCTAGCGGGAGTCGTCTACGAGCAGTACTTC
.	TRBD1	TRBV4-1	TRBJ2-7	CASSQDSDRGAYEQYF	TGCGCCAGCAGCCAAGATTCGGACAGGGGCGCCTACGAGCAGTACTTC
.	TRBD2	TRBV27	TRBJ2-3	CASSLTSGKGLWQYF	TGTGCCAGCAGTTTGACTAGCGGGAAGGGTTTATGGCAGTATTTT
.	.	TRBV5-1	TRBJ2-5	CASSFASNRQETQYF	TGCGCCAGCAGCTTCGCTAGTAATCGGCAGGAGACCCAGTACTTC
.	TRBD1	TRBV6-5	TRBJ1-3	CASSSTGGGGNTIYF	TGTGCCAGCAGTTCTACAGGGGGCGGTGGAAACACCATATATTTT
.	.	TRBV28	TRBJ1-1	CASTQSRVQAFF	TGTGCCAGCACCCAGTCGAGGGTACAAGCTTTCTTT
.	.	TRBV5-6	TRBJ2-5	CASSQTGYQETQYF	TGTGCCAGCAGCCAAACCGGGTACCAAGAGACCCAGTACTTC